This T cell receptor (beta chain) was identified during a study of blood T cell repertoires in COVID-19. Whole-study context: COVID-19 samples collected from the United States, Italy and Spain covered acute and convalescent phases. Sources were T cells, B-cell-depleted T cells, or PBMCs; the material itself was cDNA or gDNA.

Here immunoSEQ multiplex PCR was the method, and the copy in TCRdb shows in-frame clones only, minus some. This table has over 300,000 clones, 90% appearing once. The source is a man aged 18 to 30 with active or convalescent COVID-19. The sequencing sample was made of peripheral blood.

The DNA of the CDR3 is TGTGCCAGCAGTTTCTTCCGCGGGGGCAATGAGCAGTTCTTC. Its translation: CASSFFRGGNEQFF. The chain is built from TRBV27 and TRBJ2-1; 7 nucleotides line up with TRBD2. J lost 6 bases, V lost 3 bases, and 5 bases had no gene match. In germline, CDR1 is MNHEY, CDR2 SMNVEV (reference sequence). CDR3 length: 14 residues.